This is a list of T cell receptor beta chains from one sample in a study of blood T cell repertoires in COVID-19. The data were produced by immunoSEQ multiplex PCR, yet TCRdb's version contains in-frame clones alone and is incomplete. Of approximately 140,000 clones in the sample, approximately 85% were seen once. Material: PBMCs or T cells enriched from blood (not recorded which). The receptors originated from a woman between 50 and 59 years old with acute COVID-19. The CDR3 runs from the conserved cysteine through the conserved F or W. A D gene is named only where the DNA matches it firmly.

CASSHLGGNQPQHF NA TRBJ1-5 14 TRBV3-1/TRBV3-2
CASSASREGGNEKLFF NA TRBJ1-4 16 TRBV9
CASSHGTTSPPYNEQFF TRBD2 TRBJ2-1 17 TRBV23-1
CASLLIAAGGNEQFF NA TRBJ2-1 15 TRBV2
CASSQGSGDQPQHF NA TRBJ1-5 14 TRBV9
CASSPQAGGRYIQYF TRBD2 TRBJ2-4 15 TRBV19
CASSHPRGTEAFF NA TRBJ1-1 13 TRBV14
CASSLVTGTPTEAFF NA TRBJ1-1 15 TRBV7-2
CASSEQDTLAGELFF NA TRBJ2-2 15 TRBV25-1
CASSVVGAGVSYNEQFF TRBD2 TRBJ2-1 17 TRBV9
CASRRSGNTEAFF NA TRBJ1-1 13 TRBV19
CASKVAGGNTGELFF TRBD2 TRBJ2-2 15 TRBV2
CASSPTGRGYGYTF NA TRBJ1-2 14 TRBV27
CASSLRQGTSDTQYF NA TRBJ2-3 15 TRBV19
CASSPPGSPQGQFF NA TRBJ2-1 14 TRBV5-1
CASSALPGLAGDNEQFF TRBD2 TRBJ2-1 17 TRBV10-1
CASSLKGVASGTYEQYF TRBD2 TRBJ2-7 17 TRBV27
CASSQRMASGSGEQFF TRBD2 TRBJ2-1 16 TRBV4-3
CASSPPGRGAANEKLFF TRBD1 TRBJ1-4 17 TRBV18
CASVFGFNTEAFF NA TRBJ1-1 13 TRBV11-2
CASSPEAGARETQYF TRBD2 TRBJ2-5 15 TRBV18
CASSRRTSGTDTQYF TRBD2 TRBJ2-3 15 TRBV7-3